This TCR beta chain was sequenced during a study of CD8 T cells in ankylosing spondylitis. General study results and limits: Several highly homologous variants made up a TCR beta motif that seemed to typify ankylosing spondylitis blood.

The V end lost 4 bases, the J end lost 12 bases, and 18 bases lay between the germline ends. This CDR3 spans 12 amino acids. From germline, CDR1 is SQVTM and CDR2 ANQGSEA. On this clonotype itself: Its target is not known.

TCRdb fed the 5' RACE reads into MiXCR, producing one record per CDR3 protein. This sample carries 330,000 or so distinct CDR3 sequences, around 7.6% of them seen once, and the ten largest clones take roughly 15%. Sequenced material: blood, either unsorted or a sorted T cell fraction (not recorded which). This clonotype was obtained from a male donor with ankylosing spondylitis. The rearrangement uses TRBV29-1 and TRBJ1-1, with D perhaps matching TRBD1 (5 bases). The CDR3 coding sequence is TGCAGCGTTGTCCAGGGACGCCCTGGATCTTTCTTT. It codes for CSVVQGRPGSFF. The variable domain in full, with the rest retrieved from reference TRBV29-1 and TRBJ1-1, is SAVISQKPSRDICQRGTSLTIQCQVDSQVTMMFWYRQQPGQSLTLIATANQGSEATYESGFVIDKFPISRPNLTFSTLTVSNMSPEDSSIYLCSVVQGRPGSFFGQGTRLTVV.